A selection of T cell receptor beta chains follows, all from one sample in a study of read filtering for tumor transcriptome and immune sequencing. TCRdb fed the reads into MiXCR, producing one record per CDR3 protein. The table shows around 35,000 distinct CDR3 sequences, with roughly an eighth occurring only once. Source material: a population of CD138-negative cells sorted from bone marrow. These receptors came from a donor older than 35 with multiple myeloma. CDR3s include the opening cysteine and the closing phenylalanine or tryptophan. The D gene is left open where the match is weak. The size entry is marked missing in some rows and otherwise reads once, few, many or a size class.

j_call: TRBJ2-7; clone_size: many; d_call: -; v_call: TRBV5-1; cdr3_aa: CASSLDYYEQYF; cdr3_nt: TGCGCCAGCAGCTTGGACTACTACGAGCAGTACTTC
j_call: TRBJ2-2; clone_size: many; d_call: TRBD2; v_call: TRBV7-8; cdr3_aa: CASSQTGGYPGELFF; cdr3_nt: TGTGCCAGCAGCCAAACGGGGGGATACCCAGGGGAGCTGTTTTTT
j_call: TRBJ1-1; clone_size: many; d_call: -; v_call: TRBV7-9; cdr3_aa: CASSLTAANTEAFF; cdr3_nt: TGTGCCAGCAGCTTGACAGCTGCGAACACTGAAGCTTTCTTT
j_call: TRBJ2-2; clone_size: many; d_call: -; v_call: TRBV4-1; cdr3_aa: CASSQDAVPTGELFF; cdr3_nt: TGCGCCAGCAGCCAAGATGCAGTGCCGACCGGGGAGCTGTTTTTT
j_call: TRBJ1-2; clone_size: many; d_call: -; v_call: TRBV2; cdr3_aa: CASREVEPYGYTF; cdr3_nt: TGTGCCAGCAGGGAGGTTGAACCTTATGGCTACACCTTC
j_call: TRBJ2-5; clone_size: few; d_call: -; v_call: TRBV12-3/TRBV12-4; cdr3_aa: CASSPLASSETQYF; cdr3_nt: TGTGCCAGCAGTCCCCTGGCTAGCTCCGAGACCCAGTACTTC
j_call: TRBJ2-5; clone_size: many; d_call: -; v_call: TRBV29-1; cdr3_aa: CSVEFGGTAAQETQYF; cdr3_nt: TGCAGCGTTGAATTTGGAGGGACAGCGGCACAAGAGACCCAGTACTTC
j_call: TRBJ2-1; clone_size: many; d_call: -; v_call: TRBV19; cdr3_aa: CASRSAGGFYNEQFF; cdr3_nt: TGTGCCAGCCGATCAGCAGGCGGGTTCTACAATGAGCAGTTCTTC
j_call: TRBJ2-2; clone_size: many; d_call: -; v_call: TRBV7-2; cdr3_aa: CASSFFPGELFF; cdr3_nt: TGTGCCAGCAGCTTTTTTCCCGGGGAGCTGTTTTTT
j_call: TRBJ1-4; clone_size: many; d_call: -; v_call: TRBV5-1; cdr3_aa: CASSPWGATNEKLFF; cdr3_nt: TGCGCCAGCAGCCCTTGGGGGGCAACTAATGAAAAACTGTTTTTT
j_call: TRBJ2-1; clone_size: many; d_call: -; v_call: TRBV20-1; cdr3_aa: CSARGADEQFF; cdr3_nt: TGCAGTGCTAGGGGGGCGGACGAGCAGTTCTTC
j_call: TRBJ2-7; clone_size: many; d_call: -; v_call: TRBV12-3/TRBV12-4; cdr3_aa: CASTLDRDYEQYF; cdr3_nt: TGTGCCAGCACCCTGGACAGAGACTACGAGCAGTACTTC
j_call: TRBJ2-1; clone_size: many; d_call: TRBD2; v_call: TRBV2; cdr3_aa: CASRPGLAGLEFF; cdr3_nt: TGTGCCAGCAGACCCGGACTAGCGGGCTTGGAGTTCTTC
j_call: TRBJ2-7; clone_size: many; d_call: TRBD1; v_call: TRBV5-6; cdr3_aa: CASSLDAGGYEQYF; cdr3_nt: TGTGCCAGCAGCTTGGACGCAGGGGGCTACGAGCAGTACTTC
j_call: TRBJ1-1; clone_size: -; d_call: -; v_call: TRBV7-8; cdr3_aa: CASSLTLNTEAFF; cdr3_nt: TGTGCCAGCAGCTTAACTCTGAACACTGAAGCTTTCTTT
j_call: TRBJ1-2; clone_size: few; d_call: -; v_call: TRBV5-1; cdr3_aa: CASSGRQDYYGYTF; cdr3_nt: TGCGCCAGCAGCGGAAGACAGGATTACTATGGCTACACCTTC
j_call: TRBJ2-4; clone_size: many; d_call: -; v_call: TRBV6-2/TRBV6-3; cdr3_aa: CASSYSGTSNIQYF; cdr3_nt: TGTGCCAGCAGTTACTCGGGGACCTCGAACATTCAGTACTTC
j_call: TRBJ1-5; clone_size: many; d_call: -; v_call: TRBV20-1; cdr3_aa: CSAREHSNQPQHF; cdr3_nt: TGCAGTGCTAGAGAGCATAGCAATCAGCCCCAGCATTTT
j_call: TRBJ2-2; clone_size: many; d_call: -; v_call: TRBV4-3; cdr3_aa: CASSQGTLAGNTGELFF; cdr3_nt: TGCGCCAGCAGCCAAGGGACGCTAGCAGGGAACACCGGGGAGCTGTTTTTT
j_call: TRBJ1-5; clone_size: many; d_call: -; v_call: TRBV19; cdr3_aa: CASSTGHLGNQPQHF; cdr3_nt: TGTGCCAGTAGCACGGGACATTTGGGCAATCAGCCCCAGCATTTT
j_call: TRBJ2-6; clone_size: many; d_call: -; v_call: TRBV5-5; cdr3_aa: CASSLLFSGANVLTF; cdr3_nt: TGTGCCAGCAGCTTGCTCTTCTCTGGGGCCAACGTCCTGACTTTC
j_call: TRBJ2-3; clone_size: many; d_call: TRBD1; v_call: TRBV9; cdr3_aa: CASSALVHGTEQYF; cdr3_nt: TGTGCCAGCAGCGCCCTAGTTCACGGGACAGAGCAGTATTTT
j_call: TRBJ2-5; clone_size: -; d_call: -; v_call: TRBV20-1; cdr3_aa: CSATWTGRETQYF; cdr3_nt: TGCAGTGCTACCTGGACTGGACGGGAGACCCAGTACTTC
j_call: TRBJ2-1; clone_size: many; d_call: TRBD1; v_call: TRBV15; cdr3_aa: CATSGTGTAFSSSYNEQFF; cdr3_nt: TGTGCCACCAGCGGAACCGGGACAGCCTTCTCTTCCTCCTACAATGAGCAGTTCTTC
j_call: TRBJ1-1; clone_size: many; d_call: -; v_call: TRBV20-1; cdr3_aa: CSASLQVLNTEAFF; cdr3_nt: TGCAGTGCTAGCCTACAGGTCTTGAACACTGAAGCTTTCTTT
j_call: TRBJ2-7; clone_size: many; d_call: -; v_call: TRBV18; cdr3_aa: CASSPQTGDLSYEQYF; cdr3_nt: TGTGCCAGCTCACCACAGACTGGTGACCTATCCTACGAGCAGTACTTC
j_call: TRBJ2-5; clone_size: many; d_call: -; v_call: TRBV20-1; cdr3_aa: CSASWGTGETQYF; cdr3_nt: TGCAGTGCTAGTTGGGGGACTGGGGAGACCCAGTACTTC
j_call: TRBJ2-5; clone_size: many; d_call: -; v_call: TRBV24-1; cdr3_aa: CATSTAGSETQYF; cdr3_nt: TGTGCCACCAGCACCGCTGGATCGGAGACCCAGTACTTC
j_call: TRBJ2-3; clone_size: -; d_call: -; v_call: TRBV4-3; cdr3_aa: CASSQEGDTDTQYF; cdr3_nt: TGCGCCAGCAGCCAAGAGGGAGACACAGATACGCAGTATTTT
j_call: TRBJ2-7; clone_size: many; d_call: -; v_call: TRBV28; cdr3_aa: CASSLGGSSYEQYF; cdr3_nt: TGTGCCAGCAGTTTGGGTGGAAGCTCCTACGAGCAGTACTTC
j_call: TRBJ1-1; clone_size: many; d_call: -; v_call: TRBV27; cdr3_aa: CASSLGGWTEAFF; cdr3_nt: TGTGCCAGCAGTTTAGGGGGGTGGACTGAAGCTTTCTTT
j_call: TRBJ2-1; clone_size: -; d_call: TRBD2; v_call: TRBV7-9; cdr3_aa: CASSFLAGDYNEQFF; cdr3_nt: TGTGCCAGCAGCTTTCTAGCGGGGGACTACAATGAGCAGTTCTTC